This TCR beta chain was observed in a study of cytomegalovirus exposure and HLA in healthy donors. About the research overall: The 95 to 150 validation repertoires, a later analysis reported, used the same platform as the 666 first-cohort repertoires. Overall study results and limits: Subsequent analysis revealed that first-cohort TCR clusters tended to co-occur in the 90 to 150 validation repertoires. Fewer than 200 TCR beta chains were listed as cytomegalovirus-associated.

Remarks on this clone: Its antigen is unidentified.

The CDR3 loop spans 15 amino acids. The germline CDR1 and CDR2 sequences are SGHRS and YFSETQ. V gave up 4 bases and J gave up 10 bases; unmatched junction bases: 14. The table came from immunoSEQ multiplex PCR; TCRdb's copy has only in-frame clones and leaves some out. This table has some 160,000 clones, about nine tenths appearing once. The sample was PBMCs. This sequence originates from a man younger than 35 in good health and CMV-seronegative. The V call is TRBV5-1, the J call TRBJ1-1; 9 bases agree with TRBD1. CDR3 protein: CASSLMTGGEDRAFF. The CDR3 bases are TGCGCCAGCAGCCTTATGACAGGGGGAGAAGATCGAGCTTTCTTT. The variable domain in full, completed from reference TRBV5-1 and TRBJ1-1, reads KAGVTQTPRYLIKTRGQQVTLSCSPISGHRSVSWYQQTPGQGLQFLFEYFSETQRNKGNFPGRFSGRQFSNSRSEMNVSTLELGDSALYLCASSLMTGGEDRAFFGQGTRLTVV.